The 26 T cell receptor beta chains below all came from one sample that was sequenced in a study of cytomegalovirus exposure and HLA in healthy donors. Vbeta (60) and Jbeta (13) primers were used in the PCR. Libraries were prepared by immunoSEQ multiplex PCR; TCRdb keeps only in-frame clonotypes and omits some of them. Its clone listing holds under 150,000 clones. Sequenced: PBMCs. Receptors originate from a woman between 35 and 50 years old in good health and CMV-seronegative.

The V and J genes are TRBV7-3 and TRBJ2-1, with 8 positions matching TRBD1. Germline V gives CDR1 SGHTA, CDR2 FQGTGA. Unmatched junction bases numbered 15, after V lost 4 bases and J lost 7 bases. This CDR3 is built from 17 residues. CDR3 loop: CASSSAARRQGYNEQFF. The CDR3 coding sequence is TGTGCCAGCAGCTCCGCGGCTCGGAGACAGGGGTATAATGAGCAGTTCTTC.

The chain is built from TRBV6-4 and TRBJ1-3; D gene unclear. The germline gives CDR1 MRHNA, CDR2 SNTAGT. CDR3 length: 16 residues. The V gene lost 7 bases and the J gene lost 0 bases, with 16 bases spanning the gap. CDR3: CASTTAGSPSGNTIYF. The CDR3, as DNA: TGTGCCAGCACTACGGCGGGCAGTCCCTCTGGAAACACCATATATTTT.

This chain connects TRBV11-2 to TRBJ2-2, with 9 nucleotides matching TRBD2. The CDR3 covers 17 residues. Losses at the gene ends were 3 bases for V and 2 bases for J; bases not matched to a gene: 7. The germline V gene encodes CDR1 SGHAT and CDR2 FQNNGV. The CDR3 spells CASSFRASGTNTGELFF. The CDR3 region has the DNA TGTGCCAGCAGCTTTCGAGCTAGCGGGACAAACACCGGGGAGCTGTTTTTT.

The J gene is TRBJ1-2, the V gene TRBV29-1; D gene uncertain. Germline lookup yields CDR1 SQVTM and CDR2 ANQGSEA. Trimming stripped 5 bases from V and 1 base from J, with 14 bases between. CDR3 length: 14 amino acids. The CDR3 bases are TGCAGCGTTTCCCCTCGAGAGAATAACTATGGCTACACCTTC. Protein sequence: CSVSPRENNYGYTF.

This sequence joins TRBV11-2 and TRBJ2-5, with D possibly TRBD2 on 5 matching bases. The germline V and J ends were trimmed by 3 bases and 5 bases, with 13 bases remaining between them. The CDR3 has 14 amino acids. CDR1 SGHAT and CDR2 FQNNGV come from the germline V gene. The CDR3 DNA sequence: TGTGCCAGCAGCTTTCGGGGTGGTTGGGAGACCCAGTACTTC. As protein: CASSFRGGWETQYF.

The V call is TRBV29-1, the J call TRBJ1-4, with 8 bases lining up with TRBD1. The CDR3 has 13 amino acids. The junction had 6 bases not matched to a gene; V was cut back by 6 bases and J by 6 bases. In germline, CDR1 is SQVTM, CDR2 ANQGSEA. CDR3 sequence (DNA): TGCAGCGTAGAGACAGGGGCGGATGAAAAACTGTTTTTT. Residues: CSVETGADEKLFF.

V and J are TRBV13 and TRBJ2-3; 13 nucleotides agree with TRBD2. The V and J ends lost 2 bases and 0 bases, in that order; junction bases with no gene match: 8. This CDR3 has 19 residues. Germline loops: CDR1 PRHDT, CDR2 FYEKMQ (reference sequence). CDR3 in DNA: TGTGCCAGCAGCTTATATTTTTGGACTAGCGGGGGCAGCACAGATACGCAGTATTTT. Residues: CASSLYFWTSGGSTDTQYF.

This rearrangement joins TRBV10-3 to TRBJ1-1, with a weak D call TRBD1 (6 bases). Germline V gene lookup returns CDR1 ENHRY and CDR2 SYGVKD. CDR3 length: 13 residues. V lost 6 bases and J lost 4, with 12 bases in between. The CDR3, as DNA: TGTGCCATCAGGGGGGGGCCTGGCACTGAAGCTTTCTTT. This codes for CAIRGGPGTEAFF.

The chain joins TRBV5-8 to TRBJ2-5, with 8 bases that match TRBD2. From germline, CDR1 is SGHTS and CDR2 YDEGEE. The CDR3 runs 14 residues. V shed 2 bases, J shed 5 bases, and the junction held 5 bases outside the gene matches. CDR3 loop: CASSFPGGRETQYF. The CDR3 DNA sequence: TGTGCCAGCAGCTTCCCGGGGGGGCGCGAGACCCAGTACTTC.

CDR3 sequence: CASSLQGVRTEAFF. In DNA, the CDR3 is TGTGCCAGCAGCTTACAGGGGGTAAGGACTGAAGCTTTCTTT. The gene calls are TRBV7-9 and TRBJ1-1; the match to TRBD1 covers 7 bases. Trimming removed 2 bases from V and 5 bases from J; junction bases left unmatched: 5. The germline CDR1 and CDR2 sequences are SEHNR and FQNEAQ (reference sequence). The CDR3 extends over 14 amino acids.

The V and J genes are TRBV7-9 and TRBJ2-7, with 11 bases aligning to TRBD2. Germline lookup yields CDR1 SEHNR and CDR2 FQNEAQ (reference sequence). With 10 bases clipped from V and 5 bases from J, the junction kept 10 bases outside the gene matches. The CDR3 is 14 residues long. The CDR3 DNA reads as TGTGCCAAAAGTAGCGGGAGGGGCGGCGACGAGCAGTACTTC. This gives the protein CAKSSGRGGDEQYF.

The CDR3 DNA reads as TGTGCCTGGAGTACAGGCAGGGGGCAAGGGAATTCACCCCTCCACTTT. Its translation: CAWSTGRGQGNSPLHF. The genes are TRBV30 and TRBJ1-6; TRBD1 aligns across 8 bases. Trimming at V came to 2 bases and at J to 7 bases, leaving 10 bases not matched to a gene. The CDR3 spans 16 residues. The germline gives CDR1 GTSNPN, CDR2 SVGIG (reference sequence). Complete variable domain (other parts from reference TRBV30 and TRBJ1-6): SQTIHQWPATLVQPVGSPLSLECTVEGTSNPNLYWYRQAAGRGLQLLFYSVGIGQISSEVPQNLSASRPQDRQFILSSKKLLLSDSGFYLCAWSTGRGQGNSPLHFGNGTRLTVT.

This chain links TRBV2 with TRBJ2-3; maybe TRBD2 (6 bases). Trimming removed 3 bases at V and 0 bases at J, with 13 bases between. The CDR3 contains 16 residues. Germline CDR1 is SNHLY and CDR2 is FYNNEI. CDR3: CASSEGGRVSTDTQYF. CDR3 nucleotide sequence: TGTGCCAGCAGTGAGGGGGGACGCGTGAGCACAGATACGCAGTATTTT.

This sequence joins TRBV7-2 and TRBJ2-1; 7 bases are a match to TRBD1. The CDR3 consists of 14 residues. CDR1 SGHTA and CDR2 FQGNSA come from the germline V gene. The junction had 2 bases not matched to a gene; V was cut back by 6 bases and J by 0 bases. The CDR3 reads CASRWDSSYNEQFF. DNA of the CDR3: TGTGCCAGCAGGTGGGACAGCTCCTACAATGAGCAGTTCTTC. Full variable domain (rest looked up from reference TRBV7-2 and TRBJ2-1): GAGVSQSPSNKVTEKGKDVELRCDPISGHTALYWYRQSLGQGLEFLIYFQGNSAPDKSGLPSDRFSAERTGGSVSTLTIQRTQQEDSAVYLCASRWDSSYNEQFFGPGTRLTVL.

This sequence joins TRBV18 and TRBJ2-1, with D tentatively TRBD2 (6 bases). The CDR3 has 16 amino acids. The germline CDR1 and CDR2 sequences are KGHSH and LQKENI. The V gene lost 2 bases and the J gene lost 8 bases, with 19 bases spanning the gap. CDR3 sequence: CASSPAVGRVADEQFF. The CDR3 DNA sequence: TGTGCCAGCTCACCAGCCGTCGGACGGGTAGCGGATGAGCAGTTCTTC. Full variable domain (outside the CDR3, taken from reference TRBV18 and TRBJ2-1): NAGVMQNPRHLVRRRGQEARLRCSPMKGHSHVYWYRQLPEEGLKFMVYLQKENIIDESGMPKERFSAEFPKEGPSILRIQQVVRGDSAAYFCASSPAVGRVADEQFFGPGTRLTVL.

The gene calls are TRBV6-1 and TRBJ2-3, with D possibly TRBD2 on 5 matching bases. V lost 1 base and J 6 bases, leaving 14 bases between the germline ends. The germline V gene has CDR1 MNHNS and CDR2 SASEGT. The CDR3 has 15 residues. The CDR3 loop is CASSEGRTEVDTQYF. For the CDR3, the DNA is TGTGCCAGCAGTGAAGGGAGGACCGAGGTGGATACGCAGTATTTT.

The rearrangement uses TRBV21-1 and TRBJ1-5; the table's TRBD1 call for D was not verified on the DNA. TRBV21-1 has pseudogene status. The CDR3 sequence is 18 residues long. In nucleotides, the CDR3 is TGTGCCAGCAGCCCCCGGGACACTTACCAGGATAGCAATCAGCCCCAGCATTTT. Its translation is CASSPRDTYQDSNQPQHF.

This chain links TRBV7-2 with TRBJ2-1; TRBD1 matches at 7 bases. V was pared by 1 base and J by 6 bases, with 3 bases of the junction left unmatched. The germline CDR1 and CDR2 sequences are SGHTA and FQGNSA. CDR3 length: 14 residues. DNA for the CDR3: TGTGCCAGCAGCTTAGGACAGGGAAGCAATGAGCAGTTCTTC. Protein: CASSLGQGSNEQFF.

The V gene is TRBV11-1, the J gene TRBJ2-7; TRBD2 matches 10 bases. Looked up from germline, CDR1 is SGHAT and CDR2 is FQDESV (reference sequence). This CDR3 spans 15 amino acids. The V segment lost 1 base and the J segment 4 bases; nucleotides outside the gene matches: 4. CDR3 coding DNA: TGTGCCAGCAGCTTAGAACTAGCGGGGACTTACGAGCAGTACTTC. Protein: CASSLELAGTYEQYF.

The CDR3: CASSSELAGLRQYF. For the CDR3, the DNA is TGTGCCAGCAGCTCCGAGCTAGCGGGTTTACGGCAGTACTTC. V and J are TRBV6-6 and TRBJ2-5, with TRBD2 identical over 8 bases. Germline V CDR1 and CDR2: MNHNY, SVGAGI (reference sequence). The CDR3 contains 14 residues. The J segment lost 11 bases and the V segment lost 6 bases, leaving 14 bases of the junction unmatched.

V gene TRBV11-2 combines with J gene TRBJ2-7; a weak D match, TRBD2 (5 bases). This CDR3 region has 12 residues. Germline CDR1 is SGHAT and CDR2 is FQNNGV. V gave up 4 bases and J gave up 3 bases, with 7 bases separating them. The CDR3 DNA is TGTGCCAGCAGCTCGGAGGTCTACGAGCAGTACGTC. It translates to CASSSEVYEQYV.

This chain uses TRBV28 with TRBJ2-7, with 7 nucleotides matching TRBD2. This CDR3 contains 13 residues. V lost 7 bases to trimming and J lost 3 bases; unmatched junction nucleotides: 6. Germline V lookup: CDR1 MDHEN, CDR2 SYDVKM. CDR3 in DNA: TGTGCCAGCAACCCTCCGGGGGGCTACGAGCAGTACTTC. Translation: CASNPPGGYEQYF. Filled out from reference TRBV28 and TRBJ2-7, the complete variable domain reads DVKVTQSSRYLVKRTGEKVFLECVQDMDHENMFWYRQDPGLGLRLIYFSYDVKMKEKGDIPEGYSVSREKKERFSLILESASTNQTSMYLCASNPPGGYEQYFGPGTRLTVT.

The chain links TRBV5-6 to TRBJ2-7, with 8 bases fitting TRBD2. The germline CDR1 and CDR2 sequences are SGHDT and YYEEEE. Unmatched junction bases numbered 10, after V lost 4 bases and J lost 7 bases. CDR3 length equals 14 residues. This chain's CDR3 is CASSPRGGAEEQYV. DNA of the CDR3: TGTGCCAGCAGCCCCCGGGGGGGGGCGGAGGAGCAGTACGTC.

The V gene is TRBV6-5, the J gene TRBJ1-3, with D maybe TRBD1 (5 bases). Deletions cut 7 bases from V and 4 bases from J, with 14 bases between. Germline V lookup: CDR1 MNHEY, CDR2 SVGAGI. The CDR3 contains 14 residues. The CDR3 region is CASTRGERGNTIYF. CDR3 nucleotides: TGTGCCAGCACCCGGGGGGAGCGCGGAAACACCATATATTTT.

The CDR3 nucleotides read TGTGCCAGCAGTGTCTCAGGGTGGAATTCACCCCTCCACTTT. This gives the protein CASSVSGWNSPLHF. This rearrangement joins TRBV25-1 to TRBJ1-6; D is possibly TRBD1 (5 bases). The germline CDR1 and CDR2 sequences are MGHDK and SYGVNS. V lost 4 bases and J lost 7, with 11 bases in between. CDR3 length equals 14 residues.

This chain uses TRBV7-6 with TRBJ2-7, with D perhaps matching TRBD1 (5 bases). The germline V gene encodes CDR1 SGHVS and CDR2 FNYEAQ. The length of the CDR3 is 12 residues. V gave up 4 bases and J gave up 3 bases, with 7 bases separating them. In nucleotides, the CDR3 is TGTGCCAGCAGCTCCCAGGGCTACGAGCAGTACTTC. Protein product: CASSSQGYEQYF.